Listed below are T cell receptor beta chains from one sample, sequenced in a study of Ad26.COV2.S vaccination and SARS-CoV-2 variants. Only in-frame clones appear in the TCRdb table, and some are missing; sequencing was by immunoSEQ multiplex PCR. The data hold roughly 150,000 clones, with roughly 89% observed a single time. The material was peripheral blood, obtained after recovery from COVID-19. The source of these receptors is a human donor who had recovered from COVID-19. Each CDR3 is given with its conserved first and last residue. D genes are given only for firm matches. Expanded clones get a size class; other rows say once, few or many, or leave the size out.

clone_size j_call v_call d_call cdr3_nt cdr3_aa
NA TRBJ1-4 TRBV20-1 TRBD1 TGCAGTGCTGGTGACAGGGGGAATGAAAAACTGTTTTTT CSAGDRGNEKLFF
NA TRBJ1-1 TRBV29-1 TRBD1 TGCAGCGTTGGAAGGACAGGGGAAGCTTTCTTT CSVGRTGEAFF
NA TRBJ2-7 TRBV12-3/TRBV12-4 NA TGTGCCAGCAGTCGCGGGGATTACGAGCAGTACTTC CASSRGDYEQYF
NA TRBJ1-6 TRBV19 TRBD1 TGTGCCAGTAGTACTGGGACAGTCAGAGATTTATCACCCCTCCACTTT CASSTGTVRDLSPLHF
once TRBJ1-4 TRBV7-2 NA TGTGCCAGCAGCCTGAGGGCCCTGAGGGAGGAAAAACTGTTTTTT CASSLRALREEKLFF
few TRBJ2-5 TRBV12-3/TRBV12-4 NA TGTGCCAGCAGTTTAGGCCACCAAGAGACCCAGTACTTC CASSLGHQETQYF
once TRBJ1-1 TRBV14 NA TGTGCCAGCGCTCAGGGGCTGAACACTGAAGCTTTCTTT CASAQGLNTEAFF
NA TRBJ2-3 TRBV11-2 NA TGTGCCAGCAGCCTCGAAGATACGCAGTATTTT CASSLEDTQYF
few TRBJ1-2 TRBV7-9 NA TGTGCCAGCAGCTTAGTGCGGGAAGCTAACTATGGCTACACCTTC CASSLVREANYGYTF
NA TRBJ1-4 TRBV28 NA TGTGCCAGCAGTTTATCCTTGGGCAGGGAAAATGAAAAACTGTTTTTT CASSLSLGRENEKLFF
NA TRBJ1-5 TRBV13 NA TGTGCCAGCAGCTTCTATGGGGATCAGCCCCAGCATTTT CASSFYGDQPQHF
NA TRBJ2-3 TRBV27 NA TGTGCCAGCAGTTTTATGGTTAGCACAGATACGCAGTATTTT CASSFMVSTDTQYF
NA TRBJ2-7 TRBV27 NA TGTGCCAGCAGTTCGCACATCGGGGCTCTATCCAACGAGCAGTACTTC CASSSHIGALSNEQYF
NA TRBJ1-2 TRBV28 NA TGTGCCAGCAGGGTCACGAGGGGTGGCTACACCTTC CASRVTRGGYTF
NA TRBJ1-1 TRBV5-4 TRBD1 TGTGCCAGCAGCTTGCAGGGGGCGGGAGAAGCTTTCTTT CASSLQGAGEAFF
NA TRBJ2-3 TRBV11-2 NA TGTGCCAGCAGCACCGGACTGACGATTAATACGCAGTATTTT CASSTGLTINTQYF